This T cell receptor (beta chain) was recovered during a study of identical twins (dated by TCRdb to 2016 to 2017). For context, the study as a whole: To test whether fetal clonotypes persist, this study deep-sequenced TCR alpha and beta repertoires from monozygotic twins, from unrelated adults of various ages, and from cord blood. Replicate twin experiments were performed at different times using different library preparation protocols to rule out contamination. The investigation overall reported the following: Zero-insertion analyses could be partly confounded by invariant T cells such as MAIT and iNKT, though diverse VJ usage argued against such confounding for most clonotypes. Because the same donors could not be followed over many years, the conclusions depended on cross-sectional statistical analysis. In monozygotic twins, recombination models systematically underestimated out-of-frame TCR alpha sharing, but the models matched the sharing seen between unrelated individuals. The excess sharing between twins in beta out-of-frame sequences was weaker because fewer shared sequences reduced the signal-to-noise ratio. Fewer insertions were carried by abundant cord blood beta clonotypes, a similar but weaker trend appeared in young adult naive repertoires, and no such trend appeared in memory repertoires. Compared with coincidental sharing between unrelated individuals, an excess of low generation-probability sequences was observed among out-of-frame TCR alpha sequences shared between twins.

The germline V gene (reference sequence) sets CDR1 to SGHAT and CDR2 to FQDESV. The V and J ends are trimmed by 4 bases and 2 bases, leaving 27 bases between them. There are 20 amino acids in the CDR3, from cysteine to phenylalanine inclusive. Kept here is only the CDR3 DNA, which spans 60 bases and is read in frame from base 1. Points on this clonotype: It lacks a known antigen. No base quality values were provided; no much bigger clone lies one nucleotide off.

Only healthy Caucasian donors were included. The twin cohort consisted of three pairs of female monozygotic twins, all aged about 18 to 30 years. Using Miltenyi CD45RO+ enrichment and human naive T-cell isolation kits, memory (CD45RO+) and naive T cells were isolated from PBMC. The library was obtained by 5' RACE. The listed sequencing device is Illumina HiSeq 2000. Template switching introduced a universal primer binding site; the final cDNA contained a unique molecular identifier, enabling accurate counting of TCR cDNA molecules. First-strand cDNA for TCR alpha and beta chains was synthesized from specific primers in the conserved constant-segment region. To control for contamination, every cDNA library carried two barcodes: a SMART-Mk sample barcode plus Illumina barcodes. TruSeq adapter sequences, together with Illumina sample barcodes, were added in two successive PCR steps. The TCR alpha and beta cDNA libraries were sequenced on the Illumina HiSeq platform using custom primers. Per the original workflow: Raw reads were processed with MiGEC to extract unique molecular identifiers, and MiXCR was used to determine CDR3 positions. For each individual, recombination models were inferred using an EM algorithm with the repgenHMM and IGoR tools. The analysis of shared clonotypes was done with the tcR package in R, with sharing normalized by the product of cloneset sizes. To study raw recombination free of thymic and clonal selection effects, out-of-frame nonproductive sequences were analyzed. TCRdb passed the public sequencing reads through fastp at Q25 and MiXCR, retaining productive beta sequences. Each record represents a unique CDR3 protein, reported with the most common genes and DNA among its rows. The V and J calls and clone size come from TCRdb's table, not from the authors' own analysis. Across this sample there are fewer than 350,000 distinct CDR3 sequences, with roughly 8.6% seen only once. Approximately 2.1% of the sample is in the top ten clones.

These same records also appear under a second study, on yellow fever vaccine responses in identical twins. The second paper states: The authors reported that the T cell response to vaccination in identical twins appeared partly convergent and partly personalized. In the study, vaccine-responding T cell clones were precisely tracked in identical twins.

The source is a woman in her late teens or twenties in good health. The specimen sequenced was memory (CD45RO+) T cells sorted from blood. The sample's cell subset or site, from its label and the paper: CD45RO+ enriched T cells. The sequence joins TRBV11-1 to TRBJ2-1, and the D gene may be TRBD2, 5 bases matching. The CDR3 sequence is CASSSTSPSSGSGAYNEQFF. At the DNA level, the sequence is TGTGCCAGCAGCTCCACCTCACCCTCCTCGGGGAGCGGTGCCTACAATGAGCAGTTCTTC.